The 14 T cell receptor beta chains reported below all come from one sample, sequenced in a study of post-analysis software for immune sequencing data. Which antigens these TCRs recognize remains unknown. Carried by the TCR beta cDNA libraries were unique molecular identifiers. TCRdb re-called the PCR reads with MiXCR, one entry per CDR3 protein. The sample shows about 400,000 distinct CDR3 sequences, less than 40% of them seen only once. Study conclusions and caveats: When patients were compared with controls, 4 or 5 TRBV segments were more frequent, TRBV5-6, TRBV5-1 and TRBV20-1 among them.

Input material: blood. Source of these receptors: a girl between 5 and 17 years old with multiple sclerosis.

This clonotype was detected only a few times. This chain connects TRBV6-5 to TRBJ1-2; no reliable D call. Germline loops: CDR1 MNHEY, CDR2 SVGAGI. V lost 6 bases and J 6 bases, leaving 20 bases between the germline ends. This CDR3 region has 15 residues. The DNA for the CDR3 is TGTGCCAGCAGCACGGGAGGTCCTGACCTTCATGGCTACACCTTC. It codes for CASSTGGPDLHGYTF.

The chain couples TRBV10-3 to TRBJ2-3; 8 bases agree with TRBD1. The CDR3 length is 16 residues. Germline trimming cut 3 bases from V and 6 bases from J; bases unmatched to any gene: 11. The germline V gene encodes CDR1 ENHRY and CDR2 SYGVKD. The CDR3 loop reads CAISDPRTGTTDTQYF. In DNA form, the CDR3 reads TGTGCCATCAGTGACCCTAGGACAGGGACGACCGATACGCAGTATTTT.

This clonotype was seen only once. The DNA of the CDR3 is TGTGCCAGCAGCCTCCATTTCGGGGTCCCAGCAGTAGATTCACCCCTCCACTTT. It specifies CASSLHFGVPAVDSPLHF. The J gene is TRBJ1-6, the V gene TRBV12-3 or TRBV12-4; D gene unclear. CDR3 length: 18 residues. The V end was cut by 6 bases, the J end by 8 bases, with 26 bases between.

This chain uses TRBV18 with TRBJ2-5, with D hard to call. Germline values: CDR1 KGHSH, CDR2 LQKENI. CDR3 size: 13 residues. The ends were cut back, 0 bases at V and 5 bases at J, with 7 bases in the middle. CDR3: CASSPPSAETQYF. DNA of the CDR3: TGTGCCAGCTCACCACCCAGCGCGGAGACCCAGTACTTC.

This clonotype was detected a few times. The chain uses TRBV28 and TRBJ2-1; a possible D gene is TRBD2 (6 bases). Germline V gene data show CDR1 as MDHEN and CDR2 as SYDVKM. The CDR3 has 15 residues. Trimming took 6 bases from V and 6 from J, leaving 18 bases between them. CDR3 bases: TGTGCCAGCAGCCTCCGCGGGAAATCCCCCAATGAGCAGTTCTTC. Translating it yields CASSLRGKSPNEQFF.

V usage is TRBV10-2 and J usage is TRBJ1-2; D is unresolved. V was trimmed by 3 bases and J by 4 bases, leaving 9 bases between them. The length of the CDR3 is 13 residues. Germline V gene data show CDR1 as WSHSY and CDR2 as SAAADI. The CDR3 loop is CASSDSRSYGYTF. DNA for the CDR3: TGCGCCAGCAGTGACAGTAGGTCCTATGGCTACACCTTC.

The chain carries TRBV7-9 and TRBJ1-2, with TRBD1 identical over 7 bases. Unmatched junction bases numbered 2, after V lost 3 bases and J lost 4 bases. CDR1 is SEHNR and CDR2 is FQNEAQ in the germline V gene (reference sequence). This CDR3 has 13 amino acids. The CDR3: CASSFPGGYGYTF. The CDR3 bases are TGTGCCAGCAGCTTCCCAGGGGGCTATGGCTACACCTTC.

This clonotype appeared a few times. This chain's CDR3 is CASSSPGTSAVETQYF. CDR3 bases: TGTGCCAGCAGCTCCCCCGGGACTAGCGCCGTAGAGACCCAGTACTTC. This chain connects TRBV12-3 or TRBV12-4 to TRBJ2-4, with 10 bases that match TRBD2. The assigned J gene may be wrong: the sequence end matches TRBJ2-5 better. This CDR3 is 16 amino acids long.

This clonotype turned up a few times. This chain uses TRBV6-5 with TRBJ1-5, with 7 bases that match TRBD1. CDR1 is MNHEY, CDR2 SVGAGI, per germline. V shed 6 bases and J 5 bases; nucleotides not matched to a gene: 7. This CDR3 region has 14 residues. CDR3 amino acids: CASRDTGAHQPQHF. The DNA of the CDR3 is TGTGCCAGCAGGGACACAGGGGCCCATCAGCCCCAGCATTTT.

This clonotype came up many times. For the CDR3, the DNA is TGCAGTGCGGCCGTATGGGACAATGAGCAGTTCTTC. Amino acids: CSAAVWDNEQFF. This chain joins TRBV20-1 and TRBJ2-1, with no clear D. Trimming took 6 bases from V and 5 from J, leaving 11 bases between them. Germline-derived CDR1 and CDR2 are DFQATT and SNEGSKA (reference sequence). This CDR3 has 12 residues.

This clonotype appeared a few times. The V gene is TRBV6-1, the J gene TRBJ1-5; no clear D. The germline V gene has CDR1 MNHNS and CDR2 SASEGT. Trimming removed 6 bases at V and 4 bases at J, with 7 bases between. This CDR3 is built from 12 residues. The CDR3 coding sequence is TGTGCCAGCAGGTCTCAGAATCAGCCCCAGCATTTT. This sequence encodes CASRSQNQPQHF.

The chain uses TRBV10-1 and TRBJ1-2; D remains unclear. This CDR3 is built from 14 residues. CDR1 WNHNN and CDR2 SYGVQD come from the germline V gene (reference sequence). V dropped 3 bases and J dropped 7 bases, with 15 bases sitting between them. The CDR3 spells CASSEKPSGSGYTF. The CDR3, as DNA: TGCGCCAGCAGTGAAAAACCCTCTGGGAGTGGCTACACCTTC.

This clonotype turned up a few times. An end of the junction differs from the germline gene, which may be a read error. The rearrangement uses TRBV4-3 and TRBJ2-2; no clear D. The CDR3 extends over 15 amino acids. Germline V gives CDR1 LGHNA, CDR2 YSLEER. Here the CDR3 reads CASSQDLAKTGELFF. CDR3 sequence (DNA): TGCGCCAGCAGCCAAGATCTGGCGAAAACCGGGGAGCTGTTTTTT.

The chain employs TRBV5-8 and TRBJ1-2, with a weak D call TRBD1 (5 bases). Germline loops: CDR1 SGHTS, CDR2 YDEGEE. Trimming removed 4 bases from V and 0 bases from J, with 13 bases in between. This CDR3 is 15 amino acids long. The CDR3 bases are TGTGCCAGCAGCCGAAGGGGCCCTGCTAACTATGGCTACACCTTC. It yields the protein CASSRRGPANYGYTF.